Below are 32 T cell receptor beta chains sequenced from a single sample in a study of blood T cell dynamics during melanoma immunotherapy. The sample's time point: pre-treatment baseline. Measured with immunoSEQ multiplex PCR; TCRdb has only the in-frame clones, and not every one. The sample holds 15,000 to 20,000 clones; 91% are singletons and the top ten take about 2%. Specimen: blood, collected from a patient treated with checkpoint blockade. The receptors derive from a human donor with melanoma.

The gene calls are TRBV7-3 and TRBJ2-1, with D perhaps given as TRBD1 or TRBD2 (6 bases each). Between the trimmed V and J ends, which lost 4 bases and 5 bases, there was a span of 15 bases. CDR3 length: 15 residues. Per the germline V gene, CDR1 is SGHTA and CDR2 is FQGTGA. The CDR3 protein is CASSSYGGVNNEQFF. The CDR3 region has the DNA TGTGCCAGCAGCTCTTACGGGGGCGTTAACAATGAGCAGTTCTTC.

The CDR3 DNA reads as TGTGCCAGCAGCTTGGACTACGGCACAGATACGCAGTATTTT. Amino acids: CASSLDYGTDTQYF. The chain links TRBV5-4 to TRBJ2-3; D not certain. The V gene's germline CDR1 is SGHNT and CDR2 YYREEE (reference sequence). Trimming stripped 0 bases from V and 1 base from J, with 6 bases between. The CDR3 runs 14 residues.

The chain is built from TRBV5-3 and TRBJ1-1; D may be TRBD1 (5 bases). TRBV5-3 is treated as an ORF (open reading frame) with a function not yet certain. This CDR3 region has 15 residues. Deletions cut 8 bases from V and 0 bases from J, with 17 bases between. In DNA form, the CDR3 reads TGTGCCAGCAGTCGGGACGGACTCATGAACACTGAAGCTTTCTTT. Its protein product is CASSRDGLMNTEAFF.

This clone occurred a few times. The rearrangement uses TRBV5-1 and TRBJ1-1; 8 positions match TRBD1. CDR3 length equals 17 residues. With V trimmed by 5 bases and J by 3 bases, 15 bases remained unmatched. CDR1 is SGHRS and CDR2 is YFSETQ in the germline V gene. The CDR3 sequence: CASRLASGTGLHTEAFF. Written as DNA, the CDR3 is TGCGCCAGCAGACTAGCCTCCGGGACAGGCCTACACACTGAAGCTTTCTTT.

The genes are TRBV5-4 and TRBJ2-7, with D possibly being TRBD1 or TRBD2 (5 bases each). The CDR3 totals 13 residues. The V end was cut by 4 bases, the J end by 3 bases, with 11 bases between. CDR1 is SGHNT, CDR2 YYREEE, per germline (reference sequence). In DNA form, the CDR3 reads TGTGCCAGCAGCCATGGGGACGGCTACGAGCAGTACTTC. The encoded protein is CASSHGDGYEQYF.

This clone was counted a single time. The gene calls are TRBV29-1 and TRBJ1-1, with TRBD1 identical over 7 bases. This CDR3 has 14 residues. Per the germline V gene, CDR1 is SQVTM and CDR2 is ANQGSEA. The V and J ends lost 3 bases and 5 bases, in that order; junction bases with no gene match: 9. This CDR3 is CSVEVQGMGTEAFF. CDR3 bases: TGCAGCGTTGAGGTACAGGGGATGGGAACTGAAGCTTTCTTT.

V usage is TRBV18 and J usage is TRBJ1-5, with unresolved D. The CDR3 consists of 15 residues. Germline V CDR1 and CDR2: KGHSH, LQKENI. The V end lost 3 bases, the J end lost 0 bases, and 9 bases lay between the germline ends. The CDR3 is CASSPPGYSNQPQHF. The CDR3 region has the DNA TGTGCCAGCTCACCTCCCGGGTATAGCAATCAGCCCCAGCATTTT.

This clone was seen a single time. This rearrangement joins TRBV30 to TRBJ1-5, with TRBD1 as a possible D gene (6 bases). Trimming left V 2 bases short and J 4 bases short, with 12 bases between. The CDR3 is 14 amino acids. From germline, CDR1 is GTSNPN and CDR2 SVGIG (reference sequence). The CDR3 DNA follows: TGTGCCTGGAGTCAAGACAGGATTAATCAGCCCCAGCATTTT. Translated: CAWSQDRINQPQHF.

The rearrangement uses TRBV7-2 and TRBJ1-6; TRBD1 agrees at 9 bases. CDR1 and CDR2 from the germline V gene are SGHTA and FQGNSA. The CDR3 extends over 16 amino acids. With V trimmed by 1 base and J by 8 bases, 6 bases remained unmatched. CDR3 in amino acids: CASSLVGTGSDSPLHF. DNA of the CDR3: TGTGCCAGCAGCTTAGTCGGGACAGGGAGCGATTCACCCCTCCACTTT.

The chain combines TRBV7-2 with TRBJ2-6; no reliable D call. Germline V gene sequence: CDR1 SGHTA, CDR2 FQGNSA. CDR3 length equals 17 residues. Trimming pared 1 base from V and 1 base from J, leaving 11 bases between. CDR3 sequence reads: CASSLVLSESGANVLTF. The CDR3 DNA sequence: TGTGCCAGCAGCTTAGTTCTAAGTGAGTCTGGGGCCAACGTCCTGACTTTC.

The chain couples TRBV11-2 to TRBJ2-7, with D possibly matching TRBD2 (5 bases). Germline CDR1 and CDR2: SGHAT and FQNNGV. CDR3 length equals 15 residues. Trimming cost V 5 bases and J 1 base, with 15 bases left between them. The CDR3 sequence: CASSPGIEASYEQYF. In DNA, the CDR3 is TGTGCCAGCAGCCCCGGGATCGAGGCGTCCTACGAGCAGTACTTC.

The rearrangement uses TRBV30 and TRBJ1-1, with D perhaps matching TRBD1 (6 bases). Germline V gene data show CDR1 as GTSNPN and CDR2 as SVGIG (reference sequence). Trimming removed 2 bases from V and 3 bases from J, with 16 bases in between. CDR3 size: 15 residues. CDR3 DNA: TGTGCCTGGAGTCGGGGGCCACTTGGGGACACTGAAGCTTTCTTT. Translated, it gives CAWSRGPLGDTEAFF. The full variable domain, its missing parts supplied by reference TRBV30 and TRBJ1-1, is SQTIHQWPATLVQPVGSPLSLECTVEGTSNPNLYWYRQAAGRGLQLLFYSVGIGQISSEVPQNLSASRPQDRQFILSSKKLLLSDSGFYLCAWSRGPLGDTEAFFGQGTRLTVV.

The J gene is TRBJ1-4, the V gene TRBV6-5; D gene ambiguous. The CDR3 extends over 14 amino acids. CDR1 is MNHEY, CDR2 SVGAGI, per germline. Trimming pared 0 bases from V and 8 bases from J, leaving 10 bases between. The CDR3: CASSYSTGGEKLFF. In DNA, the CDR3 is TGTGCCAGCAGTTACTCGACGGGAGGGGAAAAACTGTTTTTT.

The rearrangement uses TRBV5-1 and TRBJ1-6; 9 bases line up with TRBD1. The CDR3 contains 15 residues. In germline, CDR1 is SGHRS, CDR2 YFSETQ. V lost 4 bases and J lost 7; bases outside the gene matches: 6. This chain's CDR3 is CASSAGQGYNSPLHF. CDR3 sequence (DNA): TGCGCCAGCAGCGCGGGACAGGGCTACAATTCACCCCTCCACTTT.

CDR3: CASSLRGDKPYEQYF. In nucleotides, the CDR3 is TGCGCCAGCAGCCTTAGGGGGGACAAACCCTACGAGCAGTACTTC. The J gene is TRBJ2-7, the V gene TRBV5-1; perhaps D is TRBD1 or TRBD2 (6 bases each). Germline V gene sequence: CDR1 SGHRS, CDR2 YFSETQ. V lost 4 bases and J 2 bases, leaving 16 bases between the germline ends. The CDR3 is 15 amino acids.

The chain has TRBV12-5 and TRBJ1-5, with TRBD1 identical over 7 bases. Looked up from germline, CDR1 is LGHNT and CDR2 is FRNRAP. There are 13 residues in the CDR3. The J segment lost 5 bases and the V segment lost 6 bases, leaving 4 bases of the junction unmatched. CDR3 in DNA: TGTGCTAGTGGCCAGGGGGGGTATCAGCCCCAGCATTTT. Protein product: CASGQGGYQPQHF.

This clone appeared a single time. The CDR3: CASSFQRNEQFF. For the CDR3, the DNA is TGTGCCAGCAGCTTTCAGAGGAATGAGCAGTTCTTC. The chain employs TRBV7-2 and TRBJ2-1; D call uncertain. The CDR3 is made up of 12 amino acids. V lost 3 bases to trimming and J lost 7 bases, with 7 bases between them. The germline V gene encodes CDR1 SGHTA and CDR2 FQGNSA.

V gene TRBV28 combines with J gene TRBJ2-3, with TRBD2 matching over 9 bases. Germline-derived CDR1 and CDR2 are MDHEN and SYDVKM. The CDR3 loop spans 17 amino acids. V gave up 6 bases and J gave up 5 bases; unmatched junction bases: 15. The CDR3 protein is CASSRPSAGGPVDTQYF. The DNA for the CDR3 is TGTGCCAGCAGCCGCCCATCGGCGGGGGGGCCGGTAGATACGCAGTATTTT.

V gene TRBV27 combines with J gene TRBJ2-5, with TRBD2 identical over 10 bases. The J call may be incorrect, as the DNA end agrees better with TRBJ2-7. This CDR3 contains 16 residues. CDR1 and CDR2 (germline): MNHEY, SMNVEV (reference sequence). The CDR3 loop reads CASSMVAGGHSYEQYF. CDR3 DNA sequence: TGTGCCAGCAGTATGGTAGCGGGAGGCCACTCCTACGAGCAGTACTTC.

This sequence joins TRBV5-6 and TRBJ1-2, with D possibly TRBD1 on 5 matching bases. In germline, CDR1 is SGHDT, CDR2 YYEEEE. V was cut by 4 bases and J by 8 bases, with 24 bases left in between. The CDR3 loop spans 16 amino acids. The CDR3 reads CASSGGRGDGREGYTF. In DNA form, the CDR3 reads TGTGCCAGCAGCGGGGGGAGGGGCGACGGGCGTGAGGGCTACACCTTC. Full variable domain (missing parts from reference TRBV5-6 and TRBJ1-2): DAGVTQSPTHLIKTRGQQVTLRCSPKSGHDTVSWYQQALGQGPQFIFQYYEEEERQRGNFPDRFSGHQFPNYSSELNVNALLLGDSALYLCASSGGRGDGREGYTFGSGTRLTVV.

Here the CDR3 DNA reads TGTGCCAGCAGCCAAGGATGGACAGGGAGCACAGATACGCAGTATTTT. Translation gives CASSQGWTGSTDTQYF. V is TRBV4-2 and J is TRBJ2-3; 8 bases line up with TRBD1. Germline V gene lookup returns CDR1 LGHNA and CDR2 YNFKEQ. The trim removed 1 base at V and 0 bases at J, leaving 3 bases unmatched. The CDR3 runs to 16 residues.

This rearrangement joins TRBV25-1 to TRBJ2-5; no reliable D call. The CDR3 is made up of 14 amino acids. V dropped 2 bases and J dropped 2 bases, with 9 bases sitting between them. Germline V gives CDR1 MGHDK, CDR2 SYGVNS. The CDR3 reads CASSERKIQETQYF. The CDR3 bases are TGTGCCAGCAGTGAAAGGAAGATTCAAGAGACCCAGTACTTC.

The CDR3 region has the DNA TGTGCCAGCAGCCAATCGCCGATGAACACTGAAGCTTTCTTT. It codes for CASSQSPMNTEAFF. The chain has TRBV16 and TRBJ1-1; no firm D call. Germline CDR1 reads KGHSY; CDR2 reads FQNENV. The CDR3 spans 14 residues. Between the trimmed V and J ends, which lost 0 bases and 0 bases, there was a span of 5 bases.

This chain connects TRBV18 to TRBJ1-1; tentatively, D is TRBD1 (5 bases). V was cut by 6 bases and J by 0 bases, with 11 bases left in between. Germline CDR1 is KGHSH and CDR2 is LQKENI. This CDR3 region has 14 residues. For the CDR3, the DNA is TGTGCCAGCTCGCCGGGACCCATGAACACTGAAGCTTTCTTT. As protein: CASSPGPMNTEAFF. Full variable domain (rest looked up from reference TRBV18 and TRBJ1-1): NAGVMQNPRHLVRRRGQEARLRCSPMKGHSHVYWYRQLPEEGLKFMVYLQKENIIDESGMPKERFSAEFPKEGPSILRIQQVVRGDSAAYFCASSPGPMNTEAFFGQGTRLTVV.

The CDR3 here is CASSLRETGVGEQYF. Written as DNA, the CDR3 is TGTGCCAGCAGCTTAAGGGAGACAGGGGTAGGTGAGCAGTACTTC. The chain is built from TRBV7-9 and TRBJ2-7; the match to TRBD1 covers 8 bases. Germline CDR1 and CDR2: SEHNR and FQNEAQ (reference sequence). The J segment lost 7 bases and the V segment lost 2 bases, leaving 10 bases of the junction unmatched. The CDR3 contains 15 residues.

This clone has just one count. The chain combines TRBV19 with TRBJ2-7; 8 positions match TRBD1. This CDR3 has 15 residues. V lost 6 bases, J lost 4 bases, and 11 bases stayed unmatched. Per the germline V gene, CDR1 is LNHDA and CDR2 is SQIVND (reference sequence). The CDR3 DNA reads as TGTGCCAGTAGCTTCATGGGGACAGGACGATACGAGCAGTACTTC. Translating it yields CASSFMGTGRYEQYF.

The genes are TRBV7-9 and TRBJ2-7; maybe TRBD1 (6 bases). Deletions cut 5 bases from V and 3 bases from J, with 14 bases between. Germline lookup yields CDR1 SEHNR and CDR2 FQNEAQ (reference sequence). The CDR3 sequence is 14 residues long. For the CDR3, the DNA is TGTGCCAGCAGCCCCGGGACACCTAACTACGAGCAGTACTTC. It yields the protein CASSPGTPNYEQYF.

The chain joins TRBV7-8 to TRBJ2-1; 7 nucleotides agree with TRBD1. J was trimmed by 7 bases and V by 6 bases; bases with no gene match: 3. This CDR3 has 12 residues. Germline CDR1 SGHVS, CDR2 FQNEAQ. The DNA for the CDR3 is TGTGCCAGCAGAGACAGGGTTAATGAGCAGTTCTTC. Amino acids: CASRDRVNEQFF.

This chain uses TRBV9 with TRBJ1-1, with D unclear. Trimming stripped 0 bases from V and 4 bases from J, with 16 bases between. CDR3 length: 16 amino acids. CDR1 is SGDLS, CDR2 YYNGEE, per germline. In DNA, the CDR3 is TGTGCCAGCAGCGTAGTAGGGCGGTCCTGGGGCACTGAAGCTTTCTTT. Translated: CASSVVGRSWGTEAFF.

This chain links TRBV15 with TRBJ1-1; TRBD1 might be the D (6 bases). V was cut by 6 bases and J by 3 bases, with 11 bases left in between. Germline-derived CDR1 and CDR2 are LNHNV and YYDKDF (reference sequence). The CDR3 loop spans 13 amino acids. The CDR3 loop is CATRRTVDTEAFF. Here the CDR3 DNA reads TGTGCCACCAGAAGGACAGTGGACACTGAAGCTTTCTTT.

The chain has TRBV19 and TRBJ1-1, with no clear D. Per the germline V gene, CDR1 is LNHDA and CDR2 is SQIVND (reference sequence). The CDR3 runs 13 residues. V dropped 4 bases and J dropped 1 base, with 7 bases sitting between them. The CDR3 sequence: CASSTPGNTEAFF. The CDR3 DNA is TGTGCCAGTAGTACCCCAGGGAACACTGAAGCTTTCTTT.

The J gene is TRBJ1-1, the V gene TRBV5-4; D not resolved. CDR1 is SGHNT and CDR2 is YYREEE in the germline V gene (reference sequence). Trimming cost V 5 bases and J 2 bases, with 16 bases left between them. This CDR3 contains 15 residues. The CDR3 DNA reads as TGTGCCAGCAGTCCCGATCCCAGCGGTAACACTGAAGCTTTCTTT. Translating gives CASSPDPSGNTEAFF.